This T cell receptor beta chain was documented in a study of regulatory T cells in long-lasting Graves disease. The sample's time point: newly diagnosed GD, antithyroid drugs for less than 3 months. RNA isolated from PBMCs was used to make the TCR library. This clonotype was detected a few times. Both iRepertoire HTBI primers and Arm-PCR of CDR3 regions were used to build the TCR beta libraries. Using its own MiXCR run on the multiplex PCR reads, TCRdb lists one record per CDR3 protein. The sample has roughly 410,000 distinct CDR3 sequences, 15% seen once. Germline V lookup: CDR1 MNHEY, CDR2 SVGAGI. V was clipped by 4 bases and J by 6 bases, with 15 bases between them. This CDR3 comprises 14 residues. This same sample was also taken into another study, of T cells in Graves' hyperthyroidism and ophthalmopathy. From that study: Researchers ran a first-round RT-PCR on the TCR CDR3 using the HTBI primer set.

This chain connects TRBV6-5 to TRBJ2-5; no reliable D call. Source: peripheral blood mononuclear cells (PBMCs), taken at new diagnosis, from a patient treated with antithyroid drugs. This receptor was obtained from a middle-aged woman with Graves disease. The CDR3 DNA reads as TGTGCCAGCAGTTTACTCGGGCCTCTGCAGACCCAGTACTTC. Protein: CASSLLGPLQTQYF.